The sequence of this T cell receptor beta chain was determined in a study of T cell repertoires in cytomegalovirus infection. Study-wide background: It was the public TCR beta signatures that indicated both CMV infection and matching HLA type.

This clonotype appeared a few times. The antigen is undetermined. A single record per CDR3 protein comes from TCRdb applying MiXCR to the reads. The data contain roughly 500,000 distinct CDR3 sequences, 33% of them singletons. Germline assignment: CDR1 SGHTA and CDR2 FQGNSA. The CDR3 contains 12 residues. The germline V and J ends were trimmed by 2 bases and 12 bases, with 11 bases remaining between them. V is TRBV7-2 and J is TRBJ2-1; possible D gene TRBD2, 7 bases. The sample here was cultured PBMCs, taken from culture after CMV antigen stimulation. This receptor was taken from a human donor in good health (CMV status not recorded). Some clones in this sample may be carry-over from other donors' samples. CDR3 coding DNA: TGTGCCAGCAGCTTATTCGGGGGGCGGCAGTTCTTC. Its protein product is CASSLFGGRQFF.